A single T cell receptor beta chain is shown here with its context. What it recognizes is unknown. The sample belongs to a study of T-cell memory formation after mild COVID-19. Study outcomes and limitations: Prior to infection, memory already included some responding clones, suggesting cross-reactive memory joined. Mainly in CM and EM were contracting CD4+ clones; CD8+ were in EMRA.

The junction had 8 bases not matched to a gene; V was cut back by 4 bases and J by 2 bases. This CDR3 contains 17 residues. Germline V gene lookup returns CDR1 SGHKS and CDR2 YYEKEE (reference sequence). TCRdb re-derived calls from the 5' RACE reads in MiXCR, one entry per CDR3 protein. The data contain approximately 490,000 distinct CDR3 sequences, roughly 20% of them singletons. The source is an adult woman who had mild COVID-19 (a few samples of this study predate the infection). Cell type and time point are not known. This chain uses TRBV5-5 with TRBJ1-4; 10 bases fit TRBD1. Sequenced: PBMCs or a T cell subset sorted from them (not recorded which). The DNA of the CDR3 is TGTGCCAGCAGCCTACGACAGGGGGCTCTGACTAATGAAAAACTGTTTTTT. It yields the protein CASSLRQGALTNEKLFF.